Listed below are T cell receptor beta chains from one sample, sequenced in a study of blood T cells in healthy people across ages. TCRdb re-called the 5' RACE reads through MiXCR, storing one row per CDR3 protein. This sample has around 1,000,000 distinct CDR3 sequences, with less than 25% found just once. This same sample was also taken into another study, of T cells of mothers and their children.

Sequencing input: blood. Receptor source: a girl aged 2 to 10 in good health. Each CDR3 is given with its conserved first and last residue. Fields, in order: J gene, V gene, CDR3 protein.

j_call: TRBJ2-5; v_call: TRBV5-1; cdr3_aa: CASSLTSSPEETQYF
j_call: -; v_call: TRBV27; cdr3_aa: CASSFRDAAGETQYF
j_call: TRBJ2-3; v_call: TRBV9; cdr3_aa: CASSVSPGDTQYF
j_call: TRBJ2-6; v_call: TRBV9; cdr3_aa: CASSVAGGANVLTF
j_call: TRBJ2-3; v_call: TRBV24-1; cdr3_aa: CATSDLPATDTQYF
j_call: TRBJ2-1; v_call: TRBV2; cdr3_aa: CASREVSGTYNEQFF
j_call: TRBJ1-3; v_call: TRBV3-1; cdr3_aa: CASSGDRTPGNTIYF
j_call: TRBJ1-2; v_call: TRBV20-1; cdr3_aa: CSAPVRAGYTF
j_call: TRBJ2-7; v_call: TRBV6-6; cdr3_aa: CASRPAGTAPYEQYF
j_call: TRBJ2-3; v_call: TRBV7-8; cdr3_aa: CASRLAGARDTQYF
j_call: TRBJ2-3; v_call: TRBV4-1; cdr3_aa: CASVSLSTDTQYF
j_call: TRBJ1-4; v_call: TRBV12-3/TRBV12-4; cdr3_aa: CASSKPGGSLFF
j_call: -; v_call: TRBV29-1; cdr3_aa: CSVDRSGSRGTQYF
j_call: -; v_call: TRBV12-3/TRBV12-4; cdr3_aa: CAGSFPDNEQFF
j_call: TRBJ2-7; v_call: TRBV11-3; cdr3_aa: CASSSPGREQYF
j_call: TRBJ1-2; v_call: TRBV7-9; cdr3_aa: CASSLGDSLNYGYTF
j_call: TRBJ2-1; v_call: TRBV7-2; cdr3_aa: CASSLGGLSSYNVQFF
j_call: TRBJ1-3; v_call: TRBV9; cdr3_aa: CASNQQGSGNTIYF
j_call: TRBJ2-3; v_call: TRBV3-1; cdr3_aa: CASSLRTWDTQYF
j_call: TRBJ1-3; v_call: TRBV12-3/TRBV12-4; cdr3_aa: CASSPPPTGIGNTIYF
j_call: TRBJ2-2; v_call: TRBV28; cdr3_aa: CASSIAGDGELFF
j_call: -; v_call: TRBV14; cdr3_aa: CASTQEGRGPWNEQFF
j_call: TRBJ2-7; v_call: TRBV7-9; cdr3_aa: CASSRGNAYEQYF
j_call: TRBJ2-2; v_call: TRBV3-1; cdr3_aa: CASSQGITLQWAGELFF
j_call: TRBJ2-1; v_call: TRBV24-1; cdr3_aa: CATSEPVEDNEQFF
j_call: TRBJ1-1; v_call: TRBV4-2; cdr3_aa: CASSQDEWEGSTEAFF
j_call: TRBJ2-7; v_call: TRBV4-1; cdr3_aa: CASSQAQGSRREQYF
j_call: TRBJ2-5; v_call: TRBV12-5; cdr3_aa: CASGTSGTLGETQYF
j_call: TRBJ1-2; v_call: TRBV6-6; cdr3_aa: CASSYPQGGSYGYTF
j_call: TRBJ2-1; v_call: TRBV13; cdr3_aa: CASTQERGNEQFF
j_call: TRBJ2-2; v_call: TRBV7-6; cdr3_aa: CASSLRRDTPGELFF
j_call: TRBJ1-6; v_call: TRBV5-6; cdr3_aa: CASSQGTGWDNSPLHF
j_call: TRBJ1-2; v_call: TRBV12-3/TRBV12-4; cdr3_aa: CASTNPGTGVYGYTF
j_call: TRBJ1-5; v_call: TRBV5-6; cdr3_aa: CASSTTLGGHPQHF
j_call: TRBJ2-3; v_call: TRBV12-3/TRBV12-4; cdr3_aa: CASSLSGRPTDTQYF
j_call: TRBJ1-1; v_call: TRBV9; cdr3_aa: CASSVVEGENPEAFF
j_call: TRBJ2-3; v_call: TRBV6-5; cdr3_aa: CASSRGTPTSTDTQYF
j_call: TRBJ1-4; v_call: TRBV7-9; cdr3_aa: CASSPQPPSKGDETLFF
j_call: TRBJ1-2; v_call: TRBV6-5; cdr3_aa: CASKRSGGLNGYTF
j_call: -; v_call: TRBV7-9; cdr3_aa: CASSLGTTVGEQFF
j_call: TRBJ2-4; v_call: TRBV25-1; cdr3_aa: CASSGAPGGLAKNIQYF